This TCR beta chain was recovered during a study of cytomegalovirus exposure and HLA in healthy donors. Trimming shortened V by 4 bases and J by 2 bases, and 6 bases separated the two germline ends. The CDR3 runs to 12 residues. Germline V gives CDR1 SGHRS, CDR2 YFSETQ. The PCR used 60 Vbeta and 13 Jbeta primers. Sequenced by immunoSEQ multiplex PCR; TCRdb stores in-frame clones only, minus some. Among some 180,000 clones listed, around three quarters were seen once. The specimen was PBMCs. The clonotype was recovered from a woman younger than 45 in good health and CMV-seronegative. This chain uses TRBV5-1 with TRBJ1-2; D gene ambiguous. CDR3 region: CASSIENYGYTF. DNA for the CDR3: TGCGCCAGCAGCATAGAAAACTATGGCTACACCTTC.